These T cell receptor beta chains were read from a single sample in a study of blood T cell repertoires in COVID-19. Assay used: immunoSEQ multiplex PCR; TCRdb lists only in-frame clones, some missing. The sample contains some 430,000 clones, about 90% of which appear only once. The sample consisted of PBMCs or T cells enriched from blood (not recorded which). These receptors all come from a man aged 18 to 35 who had recovered from COVID-19. Each CDR3 is given with its conserved first and last residue. Fields, in order: V gene, J gene, CDR3 length, CDR3 protein.

TRBV4-1	TRBJ1-6	16	CASSQAPGTGGSPLHF
TRBV21-1	TRBJ1-6	16	CASSMGGQLINSPLHF
TRBV7-9	TRBJ1-6	15	CASSLGGQGGSPLHF
TRBV7-3	TRBJ1-1	10	CASPLTEAFF
TRBV5-1	TRBJ2-7	15	CASSLPTRKSYEQYF
TRBV5-4	TRBJ2-1	16	CASSSPTSGRGSEQFF
TRBV28	TRBJ1-2	14	CASSLPPGNYGYTF
TRBV28	TRBJ2-7	14	CASSFAGQAYEQYF
TRBV7-2	TRBJ1-6	15	CASSPGSDGRSPLHF
TRBV27	TRBJ1-6	14	CASSVGGDNSPLHF
TRBV3-1/TRBV3-2	TRBJ1-3	14	CASRPRGSGNTIYF
TRBV5-6	TRBJ2-3	12	CASSIGADTQYF
TRBV2	TRBJ1-5	15	CASSEQQLEEQPQHF
TRBV18	TRBJ2-7	16	CASSPNTGERSYEQYF
TRBV11-2	TRBJ1-4	13	CASSLVLNEKLFF
TRBV4-1	TRBJ2-3	15	CASSPRTGSPDTQYF
TRBV27	TRBJ1-2	14	CASSLSGLNYGYTF
TRBV29-1	TRBJ2-7	13	CSVLAGDSYEQYF